Only a few counts were recorded for the clone carrying this T cell receptor beta chain. Its target is unknown. Mouse names are used for the genes. The read falls 4 residues short of the CDR3 end, and the missing part is taken from the germline J gene. Cells pooled from cutaneous lymph nodes were sorted on CD4, CD8alpha, NKG2D, NKG2ACE and other markers. The entry originates in a study of CD8+ T cells in alopecia areata. Study-level results: Lesional scalp, notably in alopecia totalis/universalis, had clonality above that of normal scalp.

This CDR3 comprises 14 residues. CDR1 is LGHDT and CDR2 is YNNKQL in the germline V gene (reference sequence). After isolation, RNA underwent reverse transcription to generate cDNA as the sequencing template. Sequenced by immunoSEQ multiplex PCR; TCRdb stores in-frame clones only, minus some. The repertoire consists of approximately 300,000 clones, none detected only once. This TCR came from a C3H/HeJ mouse with alopecia areata. The strain's MHC haplotype is H2-k. Sequences were obtained from CD4+ T cells sorted from a lymph node. This chain connects TRBV4 to TRBJ2-1; TRBD2 aligns across 9 bases. Incomplete CDR3 DNA: TGTGCCAGCCGGGGCACTGGGGGGCGTCCT. Translated, it gives CASRGTGGRP. The full-length CDR3 reads as CASRGTGGRPEQFF.